Shown below are 26 T cell receptor beta chains from a single sample sequenced in a study of cytomegalovirus exposure and HLA in healthy donors. Both 60 Vbeta primers and 13 Jbeta primers went into the PCR. TCRdb's copy holds only in-frame clones and misses some; the assay was immunoSEQ multiplex PCR. The table has 200,000 to 250,000 clones, about 77% seen once. Source material: PBMCs. The receptors here all came from a woman between 25 and 40 years old in good health and CMV-seronegative.

The V gene is TRBV5-1, the J gene TRBJ2-3; D is ambiguous. V was shortened by 4 bases and J by 0 bases, with 6 bases between the two germline ends. CDR1 and CDR2 (germline): SGHRS, YFSETQ. CDR3 length: 13 residues. The CDR3 spells CASSAGSTDTQYF. Written as DNA, the CDR3 is TGCGCCAGCAGCGCCGGGAGCACAGATACGCAGTATTTT.

This clone has only a few counts. The rearrangement links TRBV16 to TRBJ1-3; D uncertain. Germline CDR1 and CDR2: KGHSY and FQNENV. The CDR3 loop spans 14 amino acids. V was clipped by 2 bases and J by 0 bases, with 5 bases between them. The CDR3 DNA reads as TGTGCCAGCAGCCAACTAACCTCTGGAAACACCATATATTTT. It translates to CASSQLTSGNTIYF.

The chain joins TRBV10-1 to TRBJ1-2, with D possibly matching TRBD1 (5 bases). Trimming cost V 8 bases and J 3 bases, with 19 bases left between them. Looked up from germline, CDR1 is WNHNN and CDR2 is SYGVQD (reference sequence). The CDR3 runs to 15 residues. The DNA of the CDR3 is TGCGCCAGCCGAAACAGGTCCGGCGGGGACTATGGCTACACCTTC. Residues: CASRNRSGGDYGYTF.

The V call is TRBV29-1, the J call TRBJ2-7; D is undetermined. CDR3 length equals 13 residues. Per the germline V gene, CDR1 is SQVTM and CDR2 is ANQGSEA. The V end was cut by 3 bases, the J end by 4 bases, with 13 bases between. CDR3 region: CSVDGRRGYEQYF. In nucleotides, the CDR3 is TGCAGCGTTGACGGCCGCAGAGGTTACGAGCAGTACTTC.

V usage is TRBV29-1 and J usage is TRBJ2-2; D gene uncertain. The V gene's germline CDR1 is SQVTM and CDR2 ANQGSEA. V was shortened by 6 bases and J by 4 bases, with 9 bases between the two germline ends. The CDR3 runs to 12 residues. The CDR3 sequence is CSVQIFTGELFF. CDR3 sequence (DNA): TGCAGCGTCCAGATTTTCACCGGGGAGCTGTTTTTT.

This sequence joins TRBV2 and TRBJ2-1; D unclear. The V gene lost 2 bases and the J gene lost 9 bases, with 5 bases spanning the gap. CDR1 and CDR2 from the germline V gene are SNHLY and FYNNEI. This CDR3 comprises 11 residues. The CDR3 sequence is CASSERAEQFF. The DNA of the CDR3 is TGTGCCAGCAGTGAAAGAGCTGAGCAGTTCTTC.

The rearrangement links TRBV9 to TRBJ2-3; a possible D gene is TRBD2 (7 bases). The germline gives CDR1 SGDLS, CDR2 YYNGEE. CDR3 length: 16 amino acids. V gave up 2 bases and J gave up 5 bases, with 18 bases separating them. CDR3 nucleotide sequence: TGTGCCAGCAGCGTGGGCGGGGGCGCCCACGGAGATACGCAGTATTTT. The encoded protein is CASSVGGGAHGDTQYF.

This clone was observed a few times. The chain employs TRBV27 and TRBJ2-7; 11 bases fit TRBD2. CDR3 length equals 16 residues. V lost 3 bases, J lost 3 bases, and 7 bases stayed unmatched. CDR1 and CDR2 (germline): MNHEY, SMNVEV (reference sequence). CDR3 sequence: CASSFKPGLAVYEQYF. The CDR3 DNA sequence: TGTGCCAGCAGTTTTAAACCGGGACTAGCGGTCTACGAGCAGTACTTC.

The table lists this clone with a count of one. The gene calls are TRBV30 and TRBJ1-6; no clear D. This CDR3 has 14 residues. Trimming removed 5 bases at V and 0 bases at J, with 8 bases between. Germline V gene data show CDR1 as GTSNPN and CDR2 as SVGIG (reference sequence). DNA for the CDR3: TGTGCCTGGGAGGCCGGCTCCTATAATTCACCCCTCCACTTT. This codes for CAWEAGSYNSPLHF.

This sequence joins TRBV5-1 and TRBJ2-1; 10 bases are shared with TRBD2. CDR3 length: 16 amino acids. The germline V gene has CDR1 SGHRS and CDR2 YFSETQ. V was pared by 4 bases and J by 6 bases, with 10 bases of the junction left unmatched. The CDR3 sequence: CASSPVMSGGANEQFF. In DNA form, the CDR3 reads TGCGCCAGCAGCCCCGTGATGAGCGGGGGGGCCAATGAGCAGTTCTTC.

V gene TRBV5-4 combines with J gene TRBJ1-2, with a tentative D call TRBD1 (5 bases). CDR1 and CDR2 from the germline V gene are SGHNT and YYREEE (reference sequence). This CDR3 comprises 12 residues. V lost 3 bases to trimming and J lost 5 bases, with 8 bases between them. In DNA, the CDR3 is TGTGCCAGCAGCTGGGGGGATTATGGCTACACCTTC. Translating gives CASSWGDYGYTF.

The chain combines TRBV6-5 with TRBJ2-2; possibly TRBD2 for D (6 bases). Germline assignment: CDR1 MNHEY and CDR2 SVGAGI. The CDR3 has 12 residues. Trimming left V 6 bases short and J 6 bases short, with 8 bases between. In DNA, the CDR3 is TGTGCCAGCAGAGGACTACCCGGGGAGCTGTTTTTT. As protein: CASRGLPGELFF.

The rearrangement joins TRBV25-1 to TRBJ2-7; 7 nucleotides align to TRBD1. V shed 4 bases and J 5 bases; nucleotides not matched to a gene: 5. Germline values: CDR1 MGHDK, CDR2 SYGVNS. The CDR3 has 13 residues. CDR3 protein: CASSGQGLNEQYF. The DNA of the CDR3 is TGTGCCAGCAGTGGACAGGGCTTGAACGAGCAGTACTTC.

The V call is TRBV9, the J call TRBJ2-2; 10 nucleotides align to TRBD1. The junction had 6 bases not matched to a gene; V was cut back by 4 bases and J by 0 bases. CDR3 length: 17 amino acids. Germline CDR1 is SGDLS and CDR2 is YYNGEE. CDR3 in DNA: TGTGCCAGCAGCCCCCGAGGGACAGGGGCGAACACCGGGGAGCTGTTTTTT. Protein: CASSPRGTGANTGELFF.

The rearrangement links TRBV6-5 to TRBJ2-5; 10 nucleotides agree with TRBD1. CDR1 and CDR2 (germline): MNHEY, SVGAGI. The ends lost 6 bases at V and 2 bases at J; junction bases unmatched: 0. The CDR3 loop spans 13 amino acids. The CDR3 nucleotides are TGTGCCAGCAGGGACAGGGGGCAAGAGACCCAGTACTTC. This sequence encodes CASRDRGQETQYF.

The gene calls are TRBV5-1 and TRBJ1-2, with D possibly being TRBD1 (5 bases). This CDR3 has 13 residues. Germline CDR1 reads SGHRS; CDR2 reads YFSETQ. Trimming left V 4 bases short and J 6 bases short, with 13 bases between. This chain's CDR3 is CASSHDSFDGYTF. CDR3 coding DNA: TGCGCCAGCAGCCATGACAGTTTTGATGGCTACACCTTC.

The chain recombines TRBV5-6 with TRBJ1-3; D is unresolved. Trimming took 0 bases from V and 1 from J, leaving 14 bases between them. Germline-derived CDR1 and CDR2 are SGHDT and YYEEEE. The CDR3 loop spans 17 amino acids. CDR3 DNA: TGTGCCAGCAGCTTGGGAGGGTGGCCGTTATCTGGAAACACCATATATTTT. It translates to CASSLGGWPLSGNTIYF.

This chain joins TRBV2 and TRBJ2-7, with 11 bases lining up with TRBD2. Germline values: CDR1 SNHLY, CDR2 FYNNEI. With 3 bases clipped from V and 7 bases from J, the junction kept 8 bases outside the gene matches. There are 15 residues in the CDR3. This CDR3 is CASSDLLAGEGEQYF. CDR3 nucleotides: TGTGCCAGCAGTGATTTACTAGCGGGAGAGGGGGAGCAGTACTTC.

The genes are TRBV4-1 and TRBJ2-7, with D maybe TRBD2 (5 bases). Germline V gene data show CDR1 as MGHRA and CDR2 as YSYEKL. The V and J ends lost 4 bases and 6 bases respectively, with 16 bases between them. CDR3 length: 14 amino acids. The CDR3 sequence: CASSRQVEGREQYF. CDR3 nucleotides: TGCGCCAGCAGCCGCCAGGTCGAGGGTCGCGAGCAGTACTTC.

The genes are TRBV11-2 and TRBJ2-5; D is possibly TRBD2 (5 bases). The CDR3 spans 15 residues. CDR1 is SGHAT, CDR2 FQNNGV, per germline. Deletions cut 0 bases from V and 2 bases from J, with 10 bases between. This CDR3 reads CASSLDRTGQETQYF. CDR3 coding DNA: TGTGCCAGCAGCTTAGACAGGACGGGGCAAGAGACCCAGTACTTC.

This chain joins TRBV6-5 and TRBJ2-3; 12 nucleotides agree with TRBD1. Germline CDR1 is MNHEY and CDR2 is SVGAGI. V dropped 6 bases and J dropped 4; count of bases not matched to a gene: 5. This CDR3 spans 15 amino acids. The CDR3 DNA reads TGTGCCAGCAGCACCGGGACAGGGGGCGCAGATACGCAGTATTTT. Translating it yields CASSTGTGGADTQYF.

The rearrangement joins TRBV2 to TRBJ2-1; TRBD2 matches at 8 bases. The CDR3 is 15 amino acids. The J segment lost 4 bases and the V segment lost 8 bases, leaving 10 bases of the junction unmatched. The germline gives CDR1 SNHLY, CDR2 FYNNEI. This CDR3 reads CASHGLAVYYNEQFF. CDR3 DNA: TGTGCCAGCCACGGACTAGCAGTCTATTACAATGAGCAGTTCTTC.

This clone was recorded once. This rearrangement joins TRBV6-1 to TRBJ1-2; D gene ambiguous. The germline V and J ends were trimmed by 4 bases and 8 bases, with 17 bases remaining between them. CDR3 length: 14 residues. Germline V gene data show CDR1 as MNHNS and CDR2 as SASEGT. CDR3 nucleotides: TGTGCCAGCAGTGCGTTGTCCTCCTCTAAAGGCTACACCTTC. This sequence encodes CASSALSSSKGYTF.

The chain employs TRBV5-4 and TRBJ2-5; D unclear. The germline gives CDR1 SGHNT, CDR2 YYREEE (reference sequence). This CDR3 has 13 residues. Trimming removed 3 bases at V and 4 bases at J, with 10 bases between. The CDR3 loop is CASSSYGSETQYF. The CDR3, as DNA: TGTGCCAGCAGCTCCTACGGGTCAGAGACCCAGTACTTC.

The rearrangement uses TRBV29-1 and TRBJ1-1; D uncertain. V lost 4 bases and J lost 5, with 8 bases in between. The CDR3 spans 11 residues. CDR1 is SQVTM and CDR2 is ANQGSEA in the germline V gene. The CDR3 nucleotides are TGCAGCGTTGTGGCCAGTACTGAAGCTTTCTTT. Translating it yields CSVVASTEAFF.

The chain carries TRBV5-4 and TRBJ2-3, with TRBD2 matching 9 bases. The CDR3 covers 15 residues. Germline V gene lookup returns CDR1 SGHNT and CDR2 YYREEE (reference sequence). Trimming at V came to 6 bases and at J to 1 base, leaving 6 bases not matched to a gene. CDR3 bases: TGTGCCAGCAAGGCGGGAGGGCCGGGCACAGATACGCAGTATTTT. This translates into CASKAGGPGTDTQYF.